The 8 T cell receptor beta chains below all came from one sample that was sequenced in a study of T cells in Graves' hyperthyroidism and ophthalmopathy. RNA transcripts gave rise to amplified TCR beta CDR3 regions. TCR CDR3 regions were first amplified by RT-PCR with HTBI primers. TCRdb re-called the multiplex PCR reads through MiXCR, storing one row per CDR3 protein. The profile shows around 530,000 distinct CDR3 sequences, roughly 15% of them singletons. Sequenced material: blood. The source of these receptors is a woman younger than 30 with Graves' ophthalmopathy.

In this sample, this clonotype turned up a few times. This rearrangement joins TRBV30 to TRBJ2-4, with unresolved D. This CDR3 is 15 amino acids long. Per the germline V gene, CDR1 is GTSNPN and CDR2 is SVGIG (reference sequence). V shed 2 bases and J shed 0 bases, with 11 bases lying between them. The chain's CDR3 is CAWSRQPLAKNIQYF. The CDR3 DNA is TGTGCCTGGAGTAGGCAGCCACTAGCCAAAAACATTCAGTACTTC.

In the case of this clonotype: The conserved closing phenylalanine or tryptophan is absent in this CDR3, likely reflecting a read error. The chain combines TRBV6-5 with TRBJ2-7, with D perhaps being TRBD1 or TRBD2 (5 bases each). V dropped 4 bases and J dropped 5 bases, with 15 bases sitting between them. CDR3 length: 14 residues. In germline, CDR1 is MNHEY, CDR2 SVGAGI. The CDR3 spells CASSSGDPSDEQYL. Written as DNA, the CDR3 is TGTGCCAGCAGTTCCGGGGACCCGTCGGACGAGCAGTACCTC.

This clonotype was picked up many times. The V and J genes are TRBV7-2 and TRBJ2-4; D gene uncertain. V lost 5 bases to trimming and J lost 0 bases, with 17 bases between them. The germline V gene has CDR1 SGHTA and CDR2 FQGNSA. This CDR3 has 17 residues. CDR3: CASSVVPGLPAKNIQYF. The CDR3 DNA is TGTGCCAGCAGCGTCGTACCCGGTTTGCCAGCCAAAAACATTCAGTACTTC.

This clonotype showed up many times. The DNA for the CDR3 is TGCAGTGCTAAAGCGCTAGCGGGGCCAATCTACGAGCAGTACTTC. It codes for CSAKALAGPIYEQYF. V usage is TRBV20-1 and J usage is TRBJ2-7; 9 nucleotides match TRBD2. J gave up 3 bases and V 4 bases, and 10 bases lay outside the gene matches. CDR3 length: 15 amino acids. The germline CDR1 and CDR2 sequences are DFQATT and SNEGSKA (reference sequence).

The chain joins TRBV9 to TRBJ1-1, with a possible D match to TRBD1 (6 bases). The CDR3 runs 13 residues. Trimming cost V 3 bases and J 2 bases, with 8 bases left between them. From germline, CDR1 is SGDLS and CDR2 YYNGEE. The CDR3 coding sequence is TGTGCCAGCAGCGCGGACAGTAACACTGAAGCTTTCTTT. It codes for CASSADSNTEAFF. Looking up the rest from reference TRBV9 and TRBJ1-1 gives the full variable domain: DSGVTQTPKHLITATGQRVTLRCSPRSGDLSVYWYQQSLDQGLQFLIQYYNGEERAKGNILERFSAQQFPDLHSELNLSSLELGDSALYFCASSADSNTEAFFGQGTRLTVV.

The J gene is TRBJ1-1, the V gene TRBV18; the match to TRBD1 covers 11 bases. CDR3 size: 16 residues. The J segment lost 1 base and the V segment lost 8 bases, leaving 9 bases of the junction unmatched. The germline gives CDR1 KGHSH, CDR2 LQKENI. The CDR3 here is CASSPRGQGANTEAFF. CDR3 nucleotides: TGTGCCAGCAGTCCGCGTGGACAGGGGGCGAACACTGAAGCTTTCTTT.

For this clonotype: The junction and the germline gene differ at one end; a read error may be behind it. The chain recombines TRBV7-7 with TRBJ1-3; D not certain. The CDR3 extends over 15 amino acids. In germline, CDR1 is SSHAT, CDR2 FNYEAQ (reference sequence). CDR3 in amino acids: CASSLVQLPGNTIYF. The DNA of the CDR3 is TGTGCTAGCAGCTTAGTACAACTACCTGGAAACACCATATATTTT.

The CDR3 sequence is CSARDLAGSYEQYF. The CDR3 region has the DNA TGCAGTGCTAGAGATCTAGCGGGCTCCTACGAGCAGTACTTC. The chain carries TRBV20-1 and TRBJ2-7; 8 bases match TRBD2. Germline V gene sequence: CDR1 DFQATT, CDR2 SNEGSKA (reference sequence). Unmatched junction bases numbered 1, after V lost 0 bases and J lost 0 bases. The CDR3 runs 14 residues.